Listed below are T cell receptor beta chains from one sample, sequenced in a study of shared clonotypes between healthy human individuals. The repertoire was sequenced with immunoSEQ multiplex PCR; TCRdb's copy has only in-frame clones and lacks some. There are about 2 million clones in the sample; roughly 94% occur only once, and more than 0.95% lies in the top ten. Sequencing was performed on naive CD8+ T cells sorted from blood. The receptor set was obtained from a man younger than 30 in good health. Each CDR3 is given with its conserved first and last residue. D genes are given only for firm matches. Clone size is shown for a subset of rows, as once, few, many or a class of expanded clone.

abundance	v_gene	d_gene	j_gene	CDR3aa	CDR3nt
once	TRBV6-5	NA	TRBJ2-3	CASSYSTEAISQYF	TGTGCCAGCAGTTACTCGACAGAAGCAATCTCTCAGTATTTT
NA	TRBV27	TRBD1	TRBJ2-1	CASRPTGDEQFF	TGTGCCAGCAGACCAACAGGGGATGAGCAGTTCTTC
NA	TRBV11-2	NA	TRBJ2-7	CASSLAWAGAHEQYF	TGTGCCAGCAGCTTAGCATGGGCAGGGGCCCACGAGCAGTACTTC
NA	TRBV4-1	NA	TRBJ2-7	CASSQSPYEQYF	TGCGCCAGCAGCCAATCCCCCTACGAGCAGTACTTC
NA	TRBV7-9	TRBD1	TRBJ1-2	CASSLAGGPGYGYTF	TGTGCCAGCAGCTTAGCAGGGGGCCCCGGCTATGGCTACACCTTC
NA	TRBV9	TRBD1	TRBJ2-3	CASSANRGLSTTADTQYF	TGTGCCAGCAGCGCAAACAGGGGGCTATCCACGACAGCAGATACGCAGTATTTT
NA	TRBV7-9	TRBD1	TRBJ1-6	CASSVQGFAYNSPLHF	TGTGCCAGCAGCGTACAGGGGTTCGCCTATAATTCACCCCTCCACTTT
NA	TRBV6-5	NA	TRBJ1-3	CASGTGNTIYF	TGTGCCAGCGGCACTGGAAACACCATATATTTT
NA	TRBV4-3	NA	TRBJ1-2	CASSQEPGYGYTF	TGCGCCAGCAGCCAGGAGCCCGGGTATGGCTACACCTTC
NA	TRBV19	TRBD2	TRBJ2-2	CASSMGKAGGRNTGELFF	TGTGCCAGTAGTATGGGAAAAGCGGGAGGGCGGAACACCGGGGAGCTGTTTTTT
NA	TRBV15	TRBD1	TRBJ2-5	CATRGTGGTTQYF	TGTGCCACCAGGGGGACAGGGGGAACGACCCAGTACTTC
NA	TRBV7-9	TRBD1	TRBJ1-6	CASSPWTGNSPLHF	TGTGCCAGCAGTCCTTGGACAGGGAATTCACCCCTCCACTTT
NA	TRBV11-2	NA	TRBJ2-5	CASSPGPSETQYF	TGTGCCAGCAGCCCCGGGCCATCGGAGACCCAGTACTTC
NA	TRBV6-1	NA	TRBJ1-5	CASSDHGGINQPQHF	TGTGCCAGCAGTGATCACGGGGGAATCAATCAGCCCCAGCATTTT
NA	TRBV7-9	TRBD1	TRBJ1-2	CASSLDRGDYGYTF	TGTGCCAGCAGCTTAGACAGGGGGGACTATGGCTACACCTTC
NA	TRBV6-1	NA	TRBJ2-3	CASRLDHTDTQYF	TGTGCCAGCAGACTCGATCACACAGATACGCAGTATTTT
NA	TRBV7-9	TRBD2	TRBJ2-3	CASSLAPGLVTDTQYF	TGTGCCAGCAGCTTAGCGCCGGGACTAGTGACAGATACGCAGTATTTT
once	TRBV28	TRBD1	TRBJ2-7	CASSLRQGDEQYF	TGTGCCAGCAGTTTACGACAGGGCGACGAGCAGTACTTC
NA	TRBV5-6	NA	TRBJ1-5	CASSLWGSPVNQPQHF	TGTGCCAGCAGCTTGTGGGGGAGTCCGGTCAATCAGCCCCAGCATTTT
once	TRBV4-3	TRBD1	TRBJ1-1	CASSQLQGMNTEAFF	TGCGCCAGCAGCCAACTACAGGGGATGAACACTGAAGCTTTCTTT
NA	TRBV6-1	NA	TRBJ2-2	CASSQLTTNTGELFF	TGTGCCAGCAGTCAACTGACAACGAACACCGGGGAGCTGTTTTTT
once	TRBV30	TRBD1	TRBJ1-2	CAWSVREGALYGYTF	TGTGCCTGGAGTGTTAGGGAGGGGGCACTGTATGGCTACACCTTC
NA	TRBV6-1	NA	TRBJ2-2	CASSERASANTGELFF	TGTGCCAGCAGTGAACGGGCCAGCGCGAACACCGGGGAGCTGTTTTTT
NA	TRBV6-5	NA	TRBJ2-3	CASSYLVSTDTQYF	TGTGCCAGCAGTTACTTGGTTAGCACAGATACGCAGTATTTT
NA	TRBV7-9	NA	TRBJ2-3	CASSLGQGIDTQYF	TGTGCCAGCAGCTTAGGGCAGGGGATAGATACGCAGTATTTT
NA	TRBV27	TRBD2	TRBJ2-1	CASSLFGGGLSYNEQFF	TGTGCCAGCAGTTTGTTCGGGGGGGGGCTCTCATACAATGAGCAGTTCTTC
NA	TRBV7-6	NA	TRBJ2-7	CASSLHNSYEQYF	TGTGCCAGCAGCTTGCATAACTCCTACGAGCAGTACTTC
NA	TRBV6-6	TRBD2	TRBJ2-5	CASSQDGTSGPETQYF	TGTGCCAGCAGCCAGGACGGGACTAGCGGCCCGGAGACCCAGTACTTC
NA	TRBV6-5	NA	TRBJ2-1	CASSYRGENEQFF	TGTGCCAGCAGTTATCGGGGAGAAAATGAGCAGTTCTTC
NA	TRBV5-1	NA	TRBJ1-4	CASSLDDSLREKLFF	TGCGCCAGCAGCTTAGACGATTCCTTGAGGGAAAAACTGTTTTTT
NA	TRBV7-9	TRBD2	TRBJ2-5	CASSLGGLVEETQYF	TGTGCCAGCAGCTTAGGGGGACTAGTGGAAGAGACCCAGTACTTC
few	TRBV30	TRBD1	TRBJ2-3	CAWFPFGTARSTDTQYF	TGTGCCTGGTTTCCTTTCGGGACAGCGAGGAGCACAGATACGCAGTATTTT
NA	TRBV27	NA	TRBJ2-7	CASSRRVSYEQYF	TGTGCCAGCAGTAGAAGGGTCTCCTACGAGCAGTACTTC
NA	TRBV15	NA	TRBJ2-2	CATSREAVATGELFF	TGTGCCACCAGCAGGGAGGCAGTCGCCACCGGGGAGCTGTTTTTT
NA	TRBV5-1	NA	TRBJ2-1	CASSLEGQGTYNEQFF	TGCGCCAGCAGCTTGGAGGGCCAGGGTACCTACAATGAGCAGTTCTTC
NA	TRBV7-9	NA	TRBJ1-2	CASSSQGGDYGYTF	TGTGCCAGCAGCTCCCAGGGAGGGGACTATGGCTACACCTTC
NA	TRBV5-1	NA	TRBJ2-7	CASSLEGGWNEQYF	TGCGCCAGCAGCTTGGAGGGGGGCTGGAACGAGCAGTACTTC
NA	TRBV28	TRBD1	TRBJ2-1	CASRPVERTGTNEQFF	TGTGCCAGCAGACCCGTCGAGCGGACAGGCACGAATGAGCAGTTCTTC
NA	TRBV10-1	NA	TRBJ1-4	CASSDGRGSRNEKLLF	TGCGCCAGCAGTGACGGCAGGGGAAGCCGAAATGAAAAACTGCTTTTT
NA	TRBV6-5	NA	TRBJ2-1	CASSYASLTNEQFF	TGTGCCAGCAGTTACGCTAGCTTAACCAATGAGCAGTTCTTC
NA	TRBV2	TRBD2	TRBJ2-2	CASSEERLAGGSTGELFF	TGTGCCAGCAGTGAAGAGAGGTTAGCGGGAGGTAGCACCGGGGAGCTGTTTTTT
NA	TRBV5-4	TRBD2	TRBJ2-3	CASSFSGSPTDTQYF	TGTGCCAGCAGCTTTAGCGGGAGCCCGACAGATACGCAGTATTTT
NA	TRBV7-9	TRBD1	TRBJ2-5	CASSPRDRAQETQYF	TGTGCCAGCAGCCCCCGGGACAGGGCTCAGGAGACCCAGTACTTC
NA	TRBV5-1	NA	TRBJ2-3	CASSFSGGGTDTQYF	TGCGCCAGCAGCTTCTCTGGCGGGGGCACAGATACGCAGTATTTT
NA	TRBV11-2	TRBD1	TRBJ1-4	CASSLDPGGGEKLFF	TGTGCCAGCAGCTTAGATCCAGGGGGTGGAGAAAAACTGTTTTTT
NA	TRBV27	NA	TRBJ2-5	CASSFSGGPETQYF	TGTGCCAGCAGTTTCTCCGGGGGGCCTGAGACCCAGTACTTC
NA	TRBV27	TRBD2	TRBJ2-1	CASSALAGSSYNEQFF	TGTGCCAGCAGCGCCCTAGCGGGGAGCTCCTACAATGAGCAGTTCTTC
NA	TRBV13	NA	TRBJ2-3	CASSLGVGTRSADTQYF	TGTGCCAGCAGCTTAGGCGTAGGCACAAGGTCGGCAGATACGCAGTATTTT
once	TRBV4-2	TRBD2	TRBJ2-1	CASSPRTSGDEQFF	TGTGCCAGCAGTCCGAGGACTAGCGGCGATGAGCAGTTCTTC
NA	TRBV11-2	TRBD1	TRBJ2-7	CASSLTGESYEQYF	TGTGCCAGCAGCTTGACAGGGGAGTCCTACGAGCAGTACTTC
NA	TRBV27	TRBD1	TRBJ1-6	CASSFLTPRGQGDSPLHF	TGTGCCAGCAGTTTCCTAACTCCGCGGGGACAGGGAGATTCACCCCTCCACTTT
NA	TRBV13	TRBD1	TRBJ2-7	CASSPTGADEQYF	TGTGCCAGCAGCCCGACAGGGGCGGACGAGCAGTACTTC
NA	TRBV6-1	TRBD1	TRBJ2-7	CASSLRQGSYEQYF	TGTGCCAGCAGTCTAAGACAGGGGAGCTACGAGCAGTACTTC
NA	TRBV14	TRBD2	TRBJ2-7	CASSQVSISVAGTYEQYF	TGTGCCAGCAGCCAAGTCTCAATATCAGTAGCGGGAACCTACGAGCAGTACTTC
NA	TRBV27	NA	TRBJ2-1	CASSLQTGTNEQFF	TGTGCCAGCAGTTTGCAGACAGGGACTAATGAGCAGTTCTTC
NA	TRBV6-5	NA	TRBJ2-2	CASSYSPGANTGELFF	TGTGCCAGCAGTTACTCCCCGGGAGCGAACACCGGGGAGCTGTTTTTT
NA	TRBV9	TRBD2	TRBJ2-1	CASSPGTSGGDEQFF	TGTGCCAGCAGCCCCGGGACTAGCGGGGGTGATGAGCAGTTCTTC
NA	TRBV29-1	NA	TRBJ2-2	CSVLLLNTGELFF	TGCAGCGTTCTCCTGTTAAACACCGGGGAGCTGTTTTTT
NA	TRBV5-6	NA	TRBJ2-5	CASSPGGSNQETQYF	TGTGCCAGCAGCCCCGGGGGCAGCAATCAAGAGACCCAGTACTTC
NA	TRBV27	TRBD2	TRBJ2-5	CASSLSGSSGPKETQYF	TGTGCCAGCAGTTTATCCGGCTCTAGCGGGCCAAAAGAGACCCAGTACTTC